This TCR beta chain was retrieved from a study of T cells after yellow fever vaccination. General observations from the study: Most primary-vaccination clones recurred post-booster (under 98% CD4, around 86% CD8).

The CDR3 totals 15 residues. V was pared by 1 base and J by 2 bases, with 9 bases between. The germline gives CDR1 LGHNA, CDR2 YSLEER. TCRdb recomputed calls from the 5' RACE reads with MiXCR, one row per CDR3 protein. The table records under 600,000 distinct CDR3 sequences, about 14% of them present only once. About this clonotype itself: The antigen is not known.

The TCR was taken from a man aged 25 to 40 who received the YFV17D yellow fever vaccine. The sequenced sample was PBMCs, obtained on the day of the yellow fever booster vaccination. V gene TRBV4-3 combines with J gene TRBJ2-1; TRBD1 is a possible D gene (5 bases). CDR3 sequence (DNA): TGCGCCAGCAGCCAAGCCCCCAGGGCCTACAATGAGCAGTTCTTC. Translating gives CASSQAPRAYNEQFF.